Listed below are T cell receptor beta chains from one sample, sequenced in a study of blood T cell repertoires in COVID-19. TCRdb's copy holds only in-frame clones and misses some; the assay was immunoSEQ multiplex PCR. The sample contains some 60,000 clones, 75% to 95% of which appear only once. Material for sequencing was peripheral blood. The source of these receptors is a man in his sixties with acute or convalescent COVID-19. Both conserved end residues are part of each CDR3. D genes are given only for firm matches. Clone size appears in some rows only: once, few, many, or a class for an expanded clone.

v_gene: TRBV5-1
abundance: .
d_gene: .
j_gene: TRBJ2-7
CDR3aa: CASSLSEYEQYF
CDR3nt: TGCGCCAGCAGCTTGTCAGAATACGAGCAGTACTTC

v_gene: TRBV27
abundance: .
d_gene: TRBD2
j_gene: TRBJ2-2
CDR3aa: CASSSGLAGMFGELFF
CDR3nt: TGTGCCAGCAGTAGCGGACTAGCGGGAATGTTCGGGGAGCTGTTTTTT

v_gene: TRBV6-5
abundance: few
d_gene: TRBD1
j_gene: TRBJ2-1
CDR3aa: CASSSPGTGALDEQFF
CDR3nt: TGTGCCAGCAGTTCCCCCGGGACAGGGGCCCTCGATGAGCAGTTCTTC

v_gene: TRBV19
abundance: .
d_gene: TRBD1
j_gene: TRBJ1-2
CDR3aa: CASSIEGQFFYGYTF
CDR3nt: TGTGCCAGTAGTATAGAGGGACAGTTCTTCTATGGCTACACCTTC

v_gene: TRBV3-1/TRBV3-2
abundance: .
d_gene: .
j_gene: TRBJ2-7
CDR3aa: CASSPGGARTYEQYF
CDR3nt: TGTGCCAGCAGCCCTGGGGGGGCGCGAACCTACGAGCAGTACTTC

v_gene: TRBV7-6
abundance: .
d_gene: .
j_gene: TRBJ1-5
CDR3aa: CASSLGARQPQHF
CDR3nt: TGTGCCAGCAGCTTGGGGGCGAGACAGCCCCAGCATTTT

v_gene: TRBV11-3
abundance: .
d_gene: TRBD1
j_gene: TRBJ2-2
CDR3aa: CASSLQGVRTGELFF
CDR3nt: TGTGCCAGCAGCCTTCAGGGGGTGAGGACCGGGGAGCTGTTTTTT

v_gene: TRBV15
abundance: .
d_gene: .
j_gene: TRBJ2-3
CDR3aa: CATRARIGADTQYF
CDR3nt: TGTGCCACCAGGGCCAGGATCGGTGCAGATACGCAGTATTTT

v_gene: TRBV2
abundance: .
d_gene: TRBD1
j_gene: TRBJ1-2
CDR3aa: CASGDRVYGYTF
CDR3nt: TGTGCCAGCGGAGACAGGGTTTATGGCTACACCTTC

v_gene: TRBV7-2
abundance: .
d_gene: TRBD2
j_gene: TRBJ2-5
CDR3aa: CASSLAASGFLGETQYF
CDR3nt: TGTGCCAGCAGCTTAGCGGCTAGCGGGTTCCTGGGAGAGACCCAGTACTTC

v_gene: TRBV21-1
abundance: .
d_gene: .
j_gene: TRBJ1-2
CDR3aa: CASSKRDNTNYGYTF
CDR3nt: TGTGCCAGCAGCAAAAGGGACAATACTAACTATGGCTACACCTTC

v_gene: TRBV4-2
abundance: .
d_gene: .
j_gene: TRBJ2-2
CDR3aa: CASSQLTRRTGELFF
CDR3nt: TGTGCCAGCAGCCAGCTGACTAGGAGGACCGGGGAGCTGTTTTTT

v_gene: TRBV9
abundance: .
d_gene: .
j_gene: TRBJ2-2
CDR3aa: CASSDLRNANTGELFF
CDR3nt: TGTGCCAGCAGCGATTTGCGAAACGCGAACACCGGGGAGCTGTTTTTT

v_gene: TRBV5-1
abundance: .
d_gene: .
j_gene: TRBJ1-2
CDR3aa: CASSPWGGGYTF
CDR3nt: TGCGCCAGCAGTCCCTGGGGAGGGGGCTACACCTTC

v_gene: TRBV7-9
abundance: .
d_gene: TRBD1
j_gene: TRBJ1-5
CDR3aa: CASSLEGAGGNQPQHF
CDR3nt: TGTGCCAGCAGCTTGGAGGGGGCGGGTGGCAATCAGCCCCAGCATTTT

v_gene: TRBV5-1
abundance: .
d_gene: .
j_gene: TRBJ1-3
CDR3aa: CASSFSISPGNTIYF
CDR3nt: TGCGCCAGCAGCTTCAGTATCTCCCCGGGAAACACCATATATTTT

v_gene: TRBV7-8
abundance: .
d_gene: .
j_gene: TRBJ1-6
CDR3aa: CASSQGQNNSPLHF
CDR3nt: TGTGCCAGCAGCCAAGGACAGAATAATTCACCCCTCCACTTT

v_gene: TRBV15
abundance: .
d_gene: .
j_gene: TRBJ1-6
CDR3aa: CATSAREYNSPLHF
CDR3nt: TGTGCCACCAGCGCCCGGGAATATAATTCACCCCTCCACTTT

v_gene: TRBV5-4
abundance: .
d_gene: TRBD1
j_gene: TRBJ2-3
CDR3aa: CASNWDRASKADTQYF
CDR3nt: TGTGCCAGCAACTGGGACAGGGCGTCCAAGGCAGATACGCAGTATTTT

v_gene: TRBV7-3
abundance: .
d_gene: .
j_gene: TRBJ2-7
CDR3aa: CASSLTGGSGYEQYF
CDR3nt: TGTGCCAGCAGCTTAACGGGGGGAAGCGGCTACGAGCAGTACTTC

v_gene: TRBV5-1
abundance: .
d_gene: TRBD1
j_gene: TRBJ2-5
CDR3aa: CASSFGQGSETQYF
CDR3nt: TGCGCCAGCAGCTTCGGACAGGGATCGGAGACCCAGTACTTC

v_gene: TRBV7-2
abundance: .
d_gene: TRBD1
j_gene: TRBJ1-5
CDR3aa: CASSLDRFNQPQHF
CDR3nt: TGTGCCAGCAGCCTGGACAGGTTCAATCAGCCCCAGCATTTT

v_gene: TRBV30
abundance: .
d_gene: TRBD1
j_gene: TRBJ1-1
CDR3aa: CAWSAPTGMNTEAFF
CDR3nt: TGTGCCTGGAGTGCCCCGACAGGGATGAACACTGAAGCTTTCTTT

v_gene: TRBV7-2
abundance: .
d_gene: .
j_gene: TRBJ2-7
CDR3aa: CASSSDSSRMLEQYF
CDR3nt: TGTGCCAGCAGCTCGGACAGTTCCAGGATGCTCGAGCAGTACTTC

v_gene: TRBV10-3
abundance: .
d_gene: TRBD1
j_gene: TRBJ1-4
CDR3aa: CAIRGDRGDEKLFF
CDR3nt: TGTGCCATCAGGGGAGACAGGGGAGATGAAAAACTGTTTTTT

v_gene: TRBV7-3
abundance: .
d_gene: TRBD2
j_gene: TRBJ2-1
CDR3aa: CASSSRTSGGYNEQFF
CDR3nt: TGTGCCAGCAGCTCCCGGACTAGCGGGGGATACAATGAGCAGTTCTTC

v_gene: TRBV7-9
abundance: .
d_gene: TRBD2
j_gene: TRBJ2-7
CDR3aa: CASSAGVTWYEQYF
CDR3nt: TGTGCCAGCTCGGCGGGGGTAACTTGGTACGAGCAGTACTTC

v_gene: TRBV6-2/TRBV6-3
abundance: .
d_gene: TRBD1
j_gene: TRBJ1-2
CDR3aa: CASSLTGGSGYTF
CDR3nt: TGTGCCAGCAGTCTTACAGGGGGAAGTGGCTACACCTTC

v_gene: TRBV4-3
abundance: .
d_gene: TRBD2
j_gene: TRBJ2-2
CDR3aa: CASSQRTSGRGELFF
CDR3nt: TGCGCCAGCAGCCAGCGGACTAGCGGGAGGGGGGAGCTGTTTTTT

v_gene: TRBV5-1
abundance: .
d_gene: .
j_gene: TRBJ2-7
CDR3aa: CASSQQGTSVYEQYF
CDR3nt: TGCGCCAGCAGCCAACAGGGGACTAGTGTATACGAGCAGTACTTC

v_gene: TRBV29-1
abundance: .
d_gene: .
j_gene: TRBJ1-3
CDR3aa: CSVVTNLNTIYF
CDR3nt: TGCAGCGTTGTGACAAATCTAAACACCATATATTTT

v_gene: TRBV2
abundance: few
d_gene: TRBD1
j_gene: TRBJ1-1
CDR3aa: CASSSQRLQGAPEAFF
CDR3nt: TGTGCCAGCAGCTCGCAAAGACTACAGGGGGCACCTGAAGCTTTCTTT

v_gene: TRBV6-5
abundance: .
d_gene: .
j_gene: TRBJ2-1
CDR3aa: CASSGGRGPYNEQFF
CDR3nt: TGTGCCAGCAGCGGGGGAAGGGGCCCCTACAATGAGCAGTTCTTC

v_gene: TRBV9
abundance: .
d_gene: .
j_gene: TRBJ2-1
CDR3aa: CASSVGSGEGGGNEQFF
CDR3nt: TGTGCCAGCAGCGTAGGATCCGGGGAAGGAGGTGGCAATGAGCAGTTCTTC

v_gene: TRBV18
abundance: .
d_gene: .
j_gene: TRBJ1-2
CDR3aa: CASSPPGSHSYGYTF
CDR3nt: TGTGCCAGCTCACCACCGGGCAGCCATAGCTATGGCTACACCTTC

v_gene: TRBV14
abundance: .
d_gene: .
j_gene: TRBJ2-1
CDR3aa: CASSQEFGSSYNEQFF
CDR3nt: TGTGCCAGCAGCCAAGAATTCGGGAGCTCCTACAATGAGCAGTTCTTC

v_gene: TRBV4-1
abundance: .
d_gene: .
j_gene: TRBJ2-1
CDR3aa: CASAPGKGPTKYNEQFF
CDR3nt: TGCGCCAGCGCCCCAGGGAAGGGGCCAACAAAATACAATGAGCAGTTCTTC

v_gene: TRBV19
abundance: .
d_gene: .
j_gene: TRBJ2-7
CDR3aa: CASSNWESDEQYF
CDR3nt: TGTGCCAGTTCAAATTGGGAGTCTGACGAGCAGTACTTC

v_gene: TRBV18
abundance: .
d_gene: .
j_gene: TRBJ1-5
CDR3aa: CASSPKQGRTMLAQHF
CDR3nt: TGTGCCAGCTCCCCTAAGCAGGGGCGCACGATGTTAGCCCAGCATTTT

v_gene: TRBV4-1
abundance: once
d_gene: .
j_gene: TRBJ2-2
CDR3aa: CASSQEVQGSGGELFF
CDR3nt: TGCGCCAGCAGCCAAGAAGTGCAGGGTTCAGGAGGGGAGCTGTTTTTT

v_gene: TRBV19
abundance: once
d_gene: .
j_gene: TRBJ1-3
CDR3aa: CATGQSSGNTIYF
CDR3nt: TGTGCCACCGGACAGTCCTCTGGAAACACCATATATTTT

v_gene: TRBV30
abundance: .
d_gene: .
j_gene: TRBJ1-2
CDR3aa: CAWSVRLEGGYTF
CDR3nt: TGTGCCTGGAGTGTACGGCTGGAGGGTGGCTACACCTTC

v_gene: TRBV7-9
abundance: .
d_gene: TRBD1
j_gene: TRBJ1-1
CDR3aa: CASSLSGQGNTEAFF
CDR3nt: TGTGCCAGCAGCTTATCCGGACAGGGGAACACTGAAGCTTTCTTT

v_gene: TRBV6-5
abundance: .
d_gene: .
j_gene: TRBJ1-1
CDR3aa: CASSLGQGMNTEAFF
CDR3nt: TGTGCCAGCAGTCTAGGGCAGGGAATGAACACTGAAGCTTTCTTT

v_gene: TRBV5-1
abundance: once
d_gene: TRBD1
j_gene: TRBJ2-7
CDR3aa: CASSLGENRGEQYF
CDR3nt: TGCGCCAGCAGCTTGGGGGAGAACAGGGGCGAGCAGTACTTC

v_gene: TRBV12-3/TRBV12-4
abundance: .
d_gene: .
j_gene: TRBJ1-5
CDR3aa: CASTKLYQPQHF
CDR3nt: TGTGCCAGCACTAAACTCTATCAGCCCCAGCATTTT

v_gene: TRBV27
abundance: .
d_gene: TRBD1
j_gene: TRBJ1-2
CDR3aa: CASSLSQGVTYGYTF
CDR3nt: TGTGCCAGCAGTTTATCACAGGGGGTGACCTATGGCTACACCTTC

v_gene: TRBV7-9
abundance: .
d_gene: TRBD2
j_gene: TRBJ2-3
CDR3aa: CASSPTSGRTSDTQYF
CDR3nt: TGTGCCAGCAGCCCGACTAGCGGGAGGACGTCAGATACGCAGTATTTT